This passage covers 20 T cell receptor beta chains from one sample sequenced in a study of blood T cell repertoires in COVID-19. Only in-frame clones appear in the TCRdb table, and some are missing; sequencing was by immunoSEQ multiplex PCR. The data contain around 220,000 clones, just over 85% of them singletons. Sequencing used peripheral blood. The receptors shown here come from a man between 45 and 60 years old with acute or convalescent COVID-19.

There are a few counts of this clone. The chain couples TRBV14 to TRBJ1-6; D remains unclear. This CDR3 comprises 14 residues. CDR1 and CDR2 (germline): SGHDN, FVKESK. V lost 0 bases and J lost 9, with 9 bases in between. Here the CDR3 DNA reads TGTGCCAGCAGCCAAGATGACTTTGGTTCACCCCTCCACTTT. Amino acid sequence: CASSQDDFGSPLHF.

The chain links TRBV27 to TRBJ1-5, with D perhaps TRBD1 (6 bases). Germline V gene data show CDR1 as MNHEY and CDR2 as SMNVEV (reference sequence). The CDR3 runs 16 residues. V lost 2 bases, J lost 5 bases, and 16 bases lay in between. The CDR3 coding sequence is TGTGCCAGCAGTTTAGTGATCAGGGGCACCTATCAGCCCCAGCATTTT. It is translated as CASSLVIRGTYQPQHF.

The chain carries TRBV7-2 and TRBJ2-2; 11 bases line up with TRBD2. J was trimmed by 2 bases and V by 5 bases; bases with no gene match: 10. The CDR3 is made up of 18 amino acids. CDR1 is SGHTA and CDR2 is FQGNSA in the germline V gene. The CDR3 bases are TGTGCCAGCAGCCTAAGGGCTAGCGGGGGGCTTAACACCGGGGAGCTGTTTTTT. Residues: CASSLRASGGLNTGELFF. Full variable domain (outside the CDR3, taken from reference TRBV7-2 and TRBJ2-2): GAGVSQSPSNKVTEKGKDVELRCDPISGHTALYWYRQSLGQGLEFLIYFQGNSAPDKSGLPSDRFSAERTGGSVSTLTIQRTQQEDSAVYLCASSLRASGGLNTGELFFGEGSRLTVL.

The CDR3 nucleotides are TGTGCCAGCAGACAGACAGGGAACACTGAAGCTTTCTTT. Protein sequence: CASRQTGNTEAFF. The chain has TRBV25-1 and TRBJ1-1; TRBD1 is a possible D gene (6 bases). CDR1 and CDR2 (germline): MGHDK, SYGVNS. Trimming removed 6 bases from V and 1 base from J, with 9 bases in between. This CDR3 region has 13 residues.

The chain recombines TRBV5-6 with TRBJ2-1; TRBD1 agrees at 8 bases. The trim removed 3 bases at V and 7 bases at J, leaving 12 bases unmatched. This CDR3 spans 16 amino acids. The germline CDR1 and CDR2 sequences are SGHDT and YYEEEE. The CDR3 coding sequence is TGTGCCAGCAGCTCCGACAGGGGAAGAATCCGGAATGAGCAGTTCTTC. Translation gives CASSSDRGRIRNEQFF.

CDR3 DNA: TGTGCCAGCAGCCCCCGACAGGACACTGAAGCTTTCTTT. Its protein product is CASSPRQDTEAFF. The V and J genes are TRBV11-2 and TRBJ1-1; maybe TRBD1 (6 bases). Trimming took 5 bases from V and 3 from J, leaving 10 bases between them. Germline-derived CDR1 and CDR2 are SGHAT and FQNNGV. This CDR3 is built from 13 residues. Together with reference TRBV11-2 and TRBJ1-1, the CDR3 gives the full variable domain: EAGVAQSPRYKIIEKRQSVAFWCNPISGHATLYWYQQILGQGPKLLIQFQNNGVVDDSQLPKDRFSAERLKGVDSTLKIQPAKLEDSAVYLCASSPRQDTEAFFGQGTRLTVV.

CDR3 protein: CSVGAARGPEAFF. The DNA of the CDR3 is TGCAGCGTTGGGGCCGCCAGGGGGCCTGAAGCTTTCTTT. The chain uses TRBV29-1 and TRBJ1-1, with TRBD1 matching 8 bases. V shed 4 bases, J shed 6 bases, and the junction held 7 bases outside the gene matches. The germline V gene encodes CDR1 SQVTM and CDR2 ANQGSEA. The CDR3 is made up of 13 amino acids.

The chain links TRBV2 to TRBJ2-1; TRBD2 aligns across 8 bases. CDR3 length equals 15 residues. The germline V gene encodes CDR1 SNHLY and CDR2 FYNNEI. The V segment lost 7 bases and the J segment 0 bases; nucleotides outside the gene matches: 5. CDR3 in amino acids: CASNRGGSSYNEQFF. The CDR3 bases are TGTGCCAGCAACCGCGGGGGGAGCTCCTACAATGAGCAGTTCTTC. The full variable domain, its missing parts supplied by reference TRBV2 and TRBJ2-1, is EPEVTQTPSHQVTQMGQEVILRCVPISNHLYFYWYRQILGQKVEFLVSFYNNEISEKSEIFDDQFSVERPDGSNFTLKIRSTKLEDSAMYFCASNRGGSSYNEQFFGPGTRLTVL.

The genes are TRBV18 and TRBJ2-2; the D gene is possibly TRBD1 (5 bases). In germline, CDR1 is KGHSH, CDR2 LQKENI. Trimming took 3 bases from V and 5 from J, leaving 16 bases between them. The CDR3 has 16 amino acids. CDR3 sequence: CASSPAAGFPTGELFF. The CDR3 DNA reads TGTGCCAGCTCACCCGCGGCAGGGTTCCCAACCGGGGAGCTGTTTTTT. Together with reference TRBV18 and TRBJ2-2, the CDR3 gives the full variable domain: NAGVMQNPRHLVRRRGQEARLRCSPMKGHSHVYWYRQLPEEGLKFMVYLQKENIIDESGMPKERFSAEFPKEGPSILRIQQVVRGDSAAYFCASSPAAGFPTGELFFGEGSRLTVL.

The chain employs TRBV5-6 and TRBJ1-2; TRBD1 agrees at 7 bases. The CDR3 loop spans 15 amino acids. V shed 6 bases and J 7 bases; nucleotides not matched to a gene: 15. Germline V lookup: CDR1 SGHDT, CDR2 YYEEEE. CDR3 region: CASTFRDRSSSGYTF. CDR3 DNA sequence: TGTGCCAGCACGTTCCGGGACAGAAGTTCAAGTGGCTACACCTTC. The whole variable domain, filled in from reference TRBV5-6 and TRBJ1-2, reads DAGVTQSPTHLIKTRGQQVTLRCSPKSGHDTVSWYQQALGQGPQFIFQYYEEEERQRGNFPDRFSGHQFPNYSSELNVNALLLGDSALYLCASTFRDRSSSGYTFGSGTRLTVV.

This clone was counted once. The V gene is TRBV5-1, the J gene TRBJ1-1, with D unclear. Trimming took off 4 bases at V and 2 bases at J, with 15 bases between the two ends. CDR1 is SGHRS and CDR2 is YFSETQ in the germline V gene. This CDR3 comprises 15 residues. Written as DNA, the CDR3 is TGCGCCAGCAGCCCTGGACTTCGGGATAACACTGAAGCTTTCTTT. Translation gives CASSPGLRDNTEAFF. The whole variable domain, remainder taken from reference TRBV5-1 and TRBJ1-1, is KAGVTQTPRYLIKTRGQQVTLSCSPISGHRSVSWYQQTPGQGLQFLFEYFSETQRNKGNFPGRFSGRQFSNSRSEMNVSTLELGDSALYLCASSPGLRDNTEAFFGQGTRLTVV.

The chain combines TRBV2 with TRBJ1-1; D gene ambiguous. The germline gives CDR1 SNHLY, CDR2 FYNNEI. Trimming took 1 base from V and 7 from J, leaving 7 bases between them. This CDR3 is built from 12 residues. Here the CDR3 DNA reads TGTGCCAGCAGTGAAGGTGGCTTTGAAGCTTTCTTT. It codes for CASSEGGFEAFF.

The chain joins TRBV5-4 to TRBJ2-7, with 15 nucleotides matching TRBD2. The CDR3 covers 14 residues. Germline V gene sequence: CDR1 SGHNT, CDR2 YYREEE (reference sequence). J was trimmed by 6 bases and V by 4 bases; bases with no gene match: 2. For the CDR3, the DNA is TGTGCCAGCAGCGGGGGACTAGCGGGGGGCGAGCAGTACTTC. It specifies CASSGGLAGGEQYF.

V usage is TRBV6-6 and J usage is TRBJ1-1; TRBD1 matches at 8 bases. The CDR3 consists of 13 residues. Germline values: CDR1 MNHNY, CDR2 SVGAGI (reference sequence). The trim removed 4 bases at V and 11 bases at J, leaving 9 bases unmatched. CDR3 sequence: CASSSIGQGYAFF. CDR3 in DNA: TGTGCCAGCAGTTCGATAGGACAGGGCTATGCTTTCTTT.

The CDR3 nucleotides read TGTGCCAGTAGTATTCTGGAGCGTTCGTATGGCTACACCTTC. Translation: CASSILERSYGYTF. This chain links TRBV19 with TRBJ1-2, with D unresolved. The CDR3 length is 14 residues. V was trimmed by 3 bases and J by 5 bases, leaving 13 bases between them. Germline CDR1 is LNHDA and CDR2 is SQIVND (reference sequence).

The chain recombines TRBV12-3 or TRBV12-4 with TRBJ2-1; D uncertain. Deletions cut 5 bases from V and 7 bases from J, with 9 bases between. This CDR3 spans 12 amino acids. The CDR3 region has the DNA TGTGCCAGCAGTCCGACTGGTAATGAGCAGTTCTTC. Translated, it gives CASSPTGNEQFF.

CDR3 nucleotide sequence: TGCGCCAGCAGCTTGCCTAGCCAGGGGGAAGATACGCAGTATTTT. Its protein is CASSLPSQGEDTQYF. The J gene is TRBJ2-3, the V gene TRBV5-1, with 7 nucleotides matching TRBD1. CDR1 is SGHRS and CDR2 is YFSETQ in the germline V gene. The CDR3 is 15 amino acids. V dropped 1 base and J dropped 5; count of bases not matched to a gene: 7.

The chain couples TRBV3-1 (or the pseudogene TRBV3-2) to TRBJ2-5, with D tentatively TRBD2 (5 bases). V dropped 6 bases and J dropped 2 bases, with 19 bases sitting between them. The CDR3 loop spans 16 amino acids. The V gene's germline CDR1 is LGHDT and CDR2 YNNKEL (reference sequence). CDR3 amino acids: CASRRSYRDFQETQYF. CDR3 nucleotide sequence: TGTGCCAGCAGACGATCGTACCGGGATTTTCAAGAGACCCAGTACTTC.

This clone was observed a few times. The rearrangement links TRBV14 to TRBJ1-6, with D possibly TRBD1 on 5 matching bases. Germline CDR1 reads SGHDN; CDR2 reads FVKESK. Trimming stripped 7 bases from V and 7 bases from J, with 11 bases between. This CDR3 comprises 13 residues. The CDR3 region is CASNDNRNSPLHF. As DNA, the CDR3 is TGTGCCAGCAACGATAACAGGAATTCACCCCTCCACTTT.

The chain carries TRBV6-6 and TRBJ2-1, with 9 bases that match TRBD1. The V gene's germline CDR1 is MNHNY and CDR2 SVGAGI (reference sequence). The CDR3 length is 16 residues. The junction had 8 bases not matched to a gene; V was cut back by 7 bases and J by 1 base. The CDR3 region is CASTLGGTGSYNEQFF. CDR3 DNA sequence: TGTGCCAGCACCCTTGGGGGGACAGGGTCCTACAATGAGCAGTTCTTC.